Included here is one TCR beta chain sequence, with context. Per the authors' pipeline: Quantification of nucleated cells was approximated via reference gene primer amplification. Libraries were prepared by immunoSEQ multiplex PCR; TCRdb keeps only in-frame clonotypes and omits some of them. From that table come the V and J calls and clone size; the DNA was used to work out D and trimming. The profile shows about 48,000 clones, over 70% of them singletons. Germline-derived CDR1 and CDR2 are ENHRY and SYGVKD. V dropped 3 bases and J dropped 3 bases, with 12 bases sitting between them. This CDR3 contains 14 residues. This sample is part of a study of blood T cell repertoires in COVID-19. Across the whole study: PBMCs, B-cell-depleted T cells, or T cells provided the cDNA or gDNA that made up the material.

This TCR came from a human donor in a cohort sampled during active COVID-19. The sample taken for sequencing was peripheral blood. V gene TRBV10-3 combines with J gene TRBJ2-7; possible D gene TRBD1, 6 bases. CDR3 in DNA: TGTGCCATCAGTGATCCCGGGACACACTACGAGCAGTACTTC. Translation: CAISDPGTHYEQYF.